Shown below are 8 T cell receptor beta chains from a single sample sequenced in a study of blood T cell repertoires in COVID-19 (dated by TCRdb to 2019 to 2021). Library prep was done by the immunoSEQ multiplex PCR assay. The clones in this table, taken by TCRdb from immuneACCESS, are in-frame only. Not every clone is retained; where verified, under half of the shortfall comes from an unresolved V gene, and the cause of the rest is unknown. In this sample the table shows some 250,000 clones, 80% to 90% of which occur a single time. Approximately 2% of the sample is held by the ten biggest clonotypes. The specimen sequenced was PBMCs or T cells enriched from blood (not recorded which). These receptor sequences come from a woman aged 50 to 60 who had recovered from COVID-19.

V and J are TRBV6-5 and TRBJ2-1; possibly TRBD1 for D (6 bases). Looked up from germline, CDR1 is MNHEY and CDR2 is SVGAGI. The CDR3 runs to 13 residues. Trimming took 5 bases from V and 9 from J, leaving 14 bases between them. The CDR3 sequence: CASSTTVGGEQFF. CDR3 in DNA: TGTGCCAGCAGTACGACTGTAGGGGGTGAGCAGTTCTTC.

The chain couples TRBV7-8 to TRBJ2-1; 10 positions match TRBD2. The CDR3 is 14 residues long. From germline, CDR1 is SGHVS and CDR2 FQNEAQ. J was trimmed by 10 bases and V by 3 bases; bases with no gene match: 6. CDR3 bases: TGTGCCAGCAGCTTCTCGGGACTAGCGCGAGAGCAGTTCTTC. As protein: CASSFSGLAREQFF.

Comments on this clone: The same CDR3 also results from other DNA sequences found in this sample. The J gene is TRBJ1-2, the V gene TRBV4-1; 7 bases are a match to TRBD1. CDR3 length equals 13 residues. Germline V lookup: CDR1 MGHRA, CDR2 YSYEKL. V lost 1 base and J lost 7; bases outside the gene matches: 3. The CDR3 DNA reads TGCGCCAGCAGCCAAGTTTACAGGGGTGGCTACACCTTC. This codes for CASSQVYRGGYTF.

The chain combines TRBV27 with TRBJ1-3, with a tentative D call TRBD1 (6 bases). This CDR3 has 20 amino acids. The ends were cut back, 6 bases at V and 0 bases at J, with 27 bases in the middle. Germline CDR1 and CDR2: MNHEY and SMNVEV (reference sequence). The chain's CDR3 is CASSPKGGEGLIYSGNTIYF. For the CDR3, the DNA is TGTGCCAGCAGCCCTAAGGGGGGGGAGGGTCTAATCTACTCTGGAAACACCATATATTTT.

This clone was observed a few times. The chain joins TRBV5-4 to TRBJ1-1; D uncertain. Germline CDR1 SGHNT, CDR2 YYREEE (reference sequence). V was pared by 0 bases and J by 1 base, with 7 bases between. CDR3 length equals 14 residues. The CDR3 region has the DNA TGTGCCAGCAGCTTGGGTACCAGGAACACTGAAGCTTTCTTT. It is translated as CASSLGTRNTEAFF.

This chain links TRBV7-2 with TRBJ2-6, with D unclear. V was cut by 1 base and J by 0 bases, with 7 bases left in between. Germline loops: CDR1 SGHTA, CDR2 FQGNSA. The CDR3 sequence is 16 residues long. The CDR3 here is CASSLGLNSGANVLTF. In DNA, the CDR3 is TGTGCCAGCAGCTTAGGACTTAACTCTGGGGCCAACGTCCTGACTTTC. The entire variable domain, with the rest obtained from reference TRBV7-2 and TRBJ2-6, is as follows: GAGVSQSPSNKVTEKGKDVELRCDPISGHTALYWYRQSLGQGLEFLIYFQGNSAPDKSGLPSDRFSAERTGGSVSTLTIQRTQQEDSAVYLCASSLGLNSGANVLTFGAGSRLTVL.

This chain links TRBV24-1 with TRBJ2-7; D might be TRBD2 (5 bases). CDR1 is KGHDR and CDR2 is SFDVKD in the germline V gene. Trimming stripped 2 bases from V and 0 bases from J, with 13 bases between. The CDR3 runs 16 residues. The CDR3 DNA reads as TGTGCCACCAGTGATTCGAGGACGGGGAGCTCCTACGAGCAGTACTTC. This encodes CATSDSRTGSSYEQYF.

CDR3 residues: CASSFLWEGTAETQYF. For the CDR3, the DNA is TGTGCCAGCAGTTTCCTTTGGGAGGGGACCGCCGAGACCCAGTACTTC. V usage is TRBV27 and J usage is TRBJ2-5, with 7 bases that match TRBD2. The CDR3 is made up of 16 amino acids. Germline CDR1 reads MNHEY; CDR2 reads SMNVEV (reference sequence). J gave up 5 bases and V 3 bases, and 12 bases lay outside the gene matches.